Listed here are 11 T cell receptor beta chains from one sample, sequenced in a study of graft-versus-host responses after intestinal transplantation. Antigen specificity for these receptors is unknown. This table comes from immunoSEQ multiplex PCR, and its TCRdb copy is limited to in-frame clones, with some not included. The sample yields around 100,000 clones, 85% to 95% seen once. The sample in question was unstimulated CD8+ T cells sorted from spleen or lymph node cells, obtained before transplant. Every receptor here comes from a human donor who was the organ donor for an intestinal transplant.

This rearrangement joins TRBV19 to TRBJ2-1; 11 positions agree with TRBD2. CDR1 and CDR2 from the germline V gene are LNHDA and SQIVND (reference sequence). Germline trimming cut 7 bases from V and 6 bases from J; bases unmatched to any gene: 11. The CDR3 has 16 residues. CDR3 amino acids: CASKIAGGSFRNEQFF. For the CDR3, the DNA is TGTGCCAGTAAAATAGCGGGAGGGTCGTTTCGCAATGAGCAGTTCTTC.

This chain connects TRBV4-1 to TRBJ1-4; D is unclear. Trimming stripped 1 base from V and 5 bases from J, with 11 bases between. The CDR3 runs 15 residues. Germline V gene data show CDR1 as MGHRA and CDR2 as YSYEKL. As DNA, the CDR3 is TGCGCCAGCAGCCAAGGCGAGTGGCGGAATGAAAAACTGTTTTTT. Amino acids: CASSQGEWRNEKLFF.

The V and J genes are TRBV2 and TRBJ1-2; D gene ambiguous. Germline V gene sequence: CDR1 SNHLY, CDR2 FYNNEI. Trimming pared 5 bases from V and 1 base from J, leaving 11 bases between. The CDR3 sequence is 14 residues long. For the CDR3, the DNA is TGTGCCAGCAGTCTCCGGGCAGATAACTATGGCTACACCTTC. It translates to CASSLRADNYGYTF.

The J gene is TRBJ2-1, the V gene TRBV10-3, with TRBD2 as a possible D gene (6 bases). Germline values: CDR1 ENHRY, CDR2 SYGVKD. The V end was cut by 2 bases, the J end by 8 bases, with 28 bases between. This CDR3 has 19 amino acids. CDR3 loop: CAISERPAFGGYGVHEQFF. CDR3 nucleotides: TGTGCCATCAGTGAGCGACCCGCTTTTGGGGGGTACGGGGTCCATGAGCAGTTCTTC.

The rearrangement links TRBV16 to TRBJ1-5; D is unresolved. There are 12 residues in the CDR3. Looked up from germline, CDR1 is KGHSY and CDR2 is FQNENV. V was trimmed by 0 bases and J by 5 bases, leaving 2 bases between them. In nucleotides, the CDR3 is TGTGCCAGCAGCCAATCGGATCAGCCCCAGCATTTT. This codes for CASSQSDQPQHF.

The chain joins TRBV9 to TRBJ2-1, with 9 bases fitting TRBD2. The CDR3 spans 15 residues. V gave up 0 bases and J gave up 8 bases; unmatched junction bases: 6. In germline, CDR1 is SGDLS, CDR2 YYNGEE. For the CDR3, the DNA is TGTGCCAGCAGCGTAGGCGATAGCGGGAGAGATGAGCAGTTCTTC. This translates into CASSVGDSGRDEQFF.

The J gene is TRBJ1-5, the V gene TRBV12-5, with a tentative D call TRBD1 (5 bases). The V gene lost 2 bases and the J gene lost 0 bases, with 23 bases spanning the gap. This CDR3 is 20 amino acids long. The germline V gene encodes CDR1 LGHNT and CDR2 FRNRAP. The CDR3 protein is CASGLNSPLQTVYSNQPQHF. The CDR3 coding sequence is TGTGCTAGTGGTTTGAATTCCCCCCTACAGACAGTCTATAGCAATCAGCCCCAGCATTTT. Complete variable domain (other parts from reference TRBV12-5 and TRBJ1-5): DARVTQTPRHKVTEMGQEVTMRCQPILGHNTVFWYRQTMMQGLELLAYFRNRAPLDDSGMPKDRFSAEMPDATLATLKIQPSEPRDSAVYFCASGLNSPLQTVYSNQPQHFGDGTRLSIL.

CDR3 loop: CASSLWAGGNTEAFF. The CDR3 DNA is TGTGCCAGCAGTTTATGGGCAGGGGGCAACACTGAAGCTTTCTTT. This chain connects TRBV28 to TRBJ1-1, with TRBD1 matching over 8 bases. V trimming: 0 bases; J trimming: 2 bases; junction bases outside the gene matches: 2. This CDR3 is 15 amino acids long. The germline gives CDR1 MDHEN, CDR2 SYDVKM.

The chain has TRBV5-1 and TRBJ2-7; D is unresolved. Germline V lookup: CDR1 SGHRS, CDR2 YFSETQ. There are 14 residues in the CDR3. The V end was cut by 0 bases, the J end by 0 bases, with 7 bases between. The CDR3 DNA reads TGCGCCAGCAGCTTGGGTGGGTACTCCTACGAGCAGTACTTC. It yields the protein CASSLGGYSYEQYF.

The rearrangement links TRBV10-3 to TRBJ2-7; TRBD2 might be the D (5 bases). Trimming stripped 0 bases from V and 2 bases from J, with 14 bases between. Germline CDR1 is ENHRY and CDR2 is SYGVKD. This CDR3 contains 16 residues. The DNA for the CDR3 is TGTGCCATCAGTGAGTCGGTACAGACGGGAACCTACGAGCAGTACTTC. Its protein product is CAISESVQTGTYEQYF.

This sequence joins TRBV7-9 and TRBJ2-7; no clear D gene. The length of the CDR3 is 12 residues. Germline CDR1 is SEHNR and CDR2 is FQNEAQ (reference sequence). V shed 5 bases and J shed 2 bases, with 7 bases lying between them. CDR3 sequence reads: CASSMDPYEQYF. CDR3 bases: TGTGCCAGCAGCATGGACCCCTACGAGCAGTACTTC.